This T cell receptor beta chain was obtained from a study of graft-versus-host responses after intestinal transplantation. Overall study context: After anti-thymocyte globulin induction, recipients took tacrolimus and steroids for 2 to 3 years. Notes on the study in general: Allograft graft-versus-host to host-versus-graft clonal ratios ran high in patients with graft-donor T cell macrochimerism. Peak circulating GvH clone levels tracked with early post-transplant HvG declines.

Generated by immunoSEQ multiplex PCR, the TCRdb table keeps only in-frame clones and is missing some. The sample shows 25,000 to 35,000 clones, 85% to 95% of them seen only once. The V end lost 6 bases, the J end lost 0 bases, and 12 bases lay between the germline ends. From germline, CDR1 is LNHDA and CDR2 SQIVND (reference sequence). The CDR3 sequence is 15 residues long. This clone has only one observation. As yet, its antigen is unknown. Sample: PBMCs, taken roughly 68 days after intestinal transplant. The sequence was obtained from a human patient who received an intestinal transplant, so some T cells may come from the graft donor. The gene calls are TRBV19 and TRBJ2-1, with D perhaps TRBD2 (6 bases). The CDR3 region is CASSPGLSSYNEQFF. CDR3 nucleotides: TGTGCCAGTAGCCCGGGACTGAGCTCCTACAATGAGCAGTTCTTC.